These 17 T cell receptor beta chains share one sample of origin, sequenced in a study of T cell repertoires in aging, cancer and after chemotherapy. TCR beta rearrangements were amplified from peripheral blood genomic DNA. A mixed TRB-A/B primer pool amplified rearranged TRB by multiplex touch-down PCR. TCRdb independently ran MiXCR on the multiplex PCR reads; one entry per CDR3 protein. Of several thousand distinct CDR3 sequences listed, approximately 31% were seen once; the top ten hold around 9%. The sample was blood. All receptors derive from a human donor with a blood cancer.

Points on this clonotype: This clone may be a read error of a much larger clone one base away. This chain connects TRBV5-4 to TRBJ2-2, with D perhaps TRBD2 (5 bases). CDR1 and CDR2 (germline): SGHNT, YYREEE (reference sequence). The CDR3 spans 12 residues. This CDR3 reads CASCLGVGELFF. The CDR3, as DNA: TGTGCCAGCTGCTTGGGAGTCGGGGAGCTGTTTTTT.

The V and J genes are TRBV5-1 and TRBJ1-1; a weak D match, TRBD1 (6 bases). This CDR3 spans 17 amino acids. The germline CDR1 and CDR2 sequences are SGHRS and YFSETQ. V was trimmed by 4 bases and J by 0 bases, leaving 19 bases between them. The DNA of the CDR3 is TGCGCCAGCAGCGCCAGCCCTGGGTCAGGGGTGAACACTGAAGCTTTCTTT. Amino acid sequence: CASSASPGSGVNTEAFF.

Remarks on this clonotype: Possible read error: a much larger clone is one base away. Here the CDR3 reads CAGRGSGAEQYF. The DNA for the CDR3 is TGTGCCGGCAGGGGGAGCGGGGCCGAGCAGTACTTC. The J gene is TRBJ2-3, the V gene TRBV6-5; D could derive from TRBD1 or TRBD2 (7 bases each). The last part of the DNA fits TRBJ2-7 better; the J call may be wrong. This CDR3 region has 12 residues. Germline V gives CDR1 MNHEY, CDR2 SVGAGI.

This chain connects TRBV5-6 to TRBJ2-1; 9 bases agree with TRBD2. V shed 0 bases, J shed 8 bases, and the junction held 3 bases outside the gene matches. This CDR3 comprises 14 residues. CDR1 is SGHDT, CDR2 YYEEEE, per germline. In nucleotides, the CDR3 is TGTGCCAGCAGCTTGGTAGCGGGGGTGGATGAGCAGTTCTTC. Amino acid sequence: CASSLVAGVDEQFF. The complete variable domain, with remaining parts taken from reference TRBV5-6 and TRBJ2-1, reads DAGVTQSPTHLIKTRGQQVTLRCSPKSGHDTVSWYQQALGQGPQFIFQYYEEEERQRGNFPDRFSGHQFPNYSSELNVNALLLGDSALYLCASSLVAGVDEQFFGPGTRLTVL.

The chain couples TRBV18 to TRBJ1-4; D is uncertain. The germline V gene has CDR1 KGHSH and CDR2 LQKENI. There are 16 residues in the CDR3. Trimming shortened V by 0 bases and J by 12 bases, and 20 bases separated the two germline ends. The CDR3 DNA is TGTGCCAGCTCACCACCGTCACGTGCCCTAAATATTGAACTGTTTTTT. Protein product: CASSPPSRALNIELFF.

This clonotype rates as medium-sized. This chain links TRBV19 with TRBJ2-5, with a weak D call TRBD2 (5 bases). From germline, CDR1 is LNHDA and CDR2 SQIVND (reference sequence). V was cut by 4 bases and J by 4 bases, with 10 bases left in between. This CDR3 has 13 amino acids. In nucleotides, the CDR3 is TGTGCCAGTAGTAGCGGCGCGGGAGAGACCCAGTACTTC. Encoded protein: CASSSGAGETQYF.

This clonotype is labeled as medium-sized. The chain couples TRBV5-4 to TRBJ2-5; no clear D gene. CDR1 and CDR2 (germline): SGHNT, YYREEE (reference sequence). Trimming pared 2 bases from V and 2 bases from J, leaving 10 bases between. The CDR3 runs 14 residues. CDR3 loop: CASSFSTTQETQYF. In DNA form, the CDR3 reads TGTGCCAGCAGCTTCTCGACAACGCAAGAGACCCAGTACTTC. Drawing the rest from reference TRBV5-4 and TRBJ2-5, the complete variable domain is ETGVTQSPTHLIKTRGQQVTLRCSSQSGHNTVSWYQQALGQGPQFIFQYYREEENGRGNFPPRFSGLQFPNYSSELNVNALELDDSALYLCASSFSTTQETQYFGPGTRLLVL.

This clonotype was seen a few times. The chain recombines TRBV5-5 with TRBJ1-3, with D possibly matching TRBD1 (5 bases). V shed 0 bases and J shed 0 bases, with 10 bases lying between them. Germline CDR1 and CDR2: SGHKS and YYEKEE (reference sequence). The CDR3 has 16 amino acids. The DNA for the CDR3 is TGTGCCAGCAGCTTGGTAGGGGATAGCTCTGGAAACACCATATATTTT. Its translation is CASSLVGDSSGNTIYF.

V usage is TRBV5-4 and J usage is TRBJ1-1, with TRBD1 as a possible D gene (5 bases). The germline gives CDR1 SGHNT, CDR2 YYREEE (reference sequence). V lost 3 bases to trimming and J lost 4 bases, with 22 bases between them. CDR3 length: 17 amino acids. The CDR3 loop reads CASSSSGPLTVGTEAFF. The CDR3 bases are TGTGCCAGCAGCTCTTCGGGACCCCTTACGGTAGGCACTGAAGCTTTCTTT.

This rearrangement joins TRBV12-3 or TRBV12-4 to TRBJ2-7; 7 bases align to TRBD1. This CDR3 region has 15 residues. With 2 bases clipped from V and 5 bases from J, the junction kept 9 bases outside the gene matches. In nucleotides, the CDR3 is TGTGCCAGCAGTTTAAGGGGGCACGGGTACGACGAGCAGTACTTC. This sequence encodes CASSLRGHGYDEQYF.

The J gene is TRBJ2-7, the V gene TRBV20-1; 10 bases agree with TRBD1. V shed 5 bases, J shed 5 bases, and the junction held 9 bases outside the gene matches. Germline CDR1 is DFQATT and CDR2 is SNEGSKA (reference sequence). The CDR3 runs 14 residues. The CDR3 DNA reads TGCAGTGCTCTTACCGGGACAGGGGAGAACGAGCAGTACTTC. Its translation is CSALTGTGENEQYF.

This clonotype was seen more than once but under ten times. The CDR3 DNA is TGTGCCAGCAGTTACTTAGCGGGGGGGCAAGAGACCCAGTACTTC. This codes for CASSYLAGGQETQYF. The V and J genes are TRBV6-4 and TRBJ2-5, with 11 bases aligning to TRBD2. The ends lost 5 bases at V and 2 bases at J; junction bases unmatched: 4. Germline CDR1 and CDR2: MRHNA and SNTAGT. The CDR3 loop spans 15 amino acids.

This clonotype ranks as medium-sized. The CDR3 loop reads CASKVYNEQFF. DNA of the CDR3: TGTGCCAGCAAGGTCTACAATGAGCAGTTCTTC. The chain joins TRBV6-1 to TRBJ2-1; no clear D gene. The germline gives CDR1 MNHNS, CDR2 SASEGT. The CDR3 loop spans 11 amino acids. V lost 7 bases, J lost 3 bases, and 4 bases lay in between.

This clonotype is judged medium-sized. The gene calls are TRBV13 and TRBJ2-5, with a weak D call TRBD1 (5 bases). The V end was cut by 3 bases, the J end by 5 bases, with 10 bases between. CDR1 is PRHDT and CDR2 is FYEKMQ in the germline V gene (reference sequence). This CDR3 spans 13 amino acids. CDR3 sequence reads: CASSFAGFETQYF. The CDR3 region has the DNA TGTGCCAGCAGCTTCGCAGGGTTTGAGACCCAGTACTTC.

The chain has TRBV19 and TRBJ1-1; 8 positions agree with TRBD1. The CDR3 runs 13 residues. Germline CDR1 LNHDA, CDR2 SQIVND (reference sequence). V trimming: 10 bases; J trimming: 5 bases; junction bases outside the gene matches: 9. CDR3 in amino acids: CATQYRGGTEAFF. The CDR3, as DNA: TGTGCCACCCAGTACAGGGGGGGGACTGAAGCTTTCTTT.

J is TRBJ2-1 and V is TRBV6-4; D unclear. The closer fit of TRBJ2-7 to the DNA end suggests the J call may be wrong. Germline loops: CDR1 MRHNA, CDR2 SNTAGT. The CDR3 runs to 14 residues. This CDR3 reads CASSSDTPGVRQYF. The CDR3 nucleotides are TGTGCCAGCAGTTCCGACACCCCTGGGGTGAGGCAGTACTTC.

This clonotype is medium-sized by share. This chain connects TRBV15 to TRBJ2-2; D may correspond to TRBD1 or TRBD2 (5 bases each). The CDR3 totals 16 residues. Germline lookup yields CDR1 LNHNV and CDR2 YYDKDF (reference sequence). Between the trimmed V and J ends, which lost 5 bases and 4 bases, there was a span of 17 bases. CDR3 sequence: CATSGLPGQTTGELFF. In DNA, the CDR3 is TGTGCCACCAGCGGCCTCCCGGGGCAAACCACCGGGGAGCTGTTTTTT. Full variable domain (outside the CDR3, taken from reference TRBV15 and TRBJ2-2): DAMVIQNPRYQVTQFGKPVTLSCSQTLNHNVMYWYQQKSSQAPKLLFHYYDKDFNNEADTPDNFQSRRPNTSFCFLDIRSPGLGDTAMYLCATSGLPGQTTGELFFGEGSRLTVL.